The 19 T cell receptor beta chains given below trace back to one sample, sequenced in a study of T cell responses to AZD1222 COVID-19 vaccine. Repertoires were generated with immunoSEQ multiplex PCR, while TCRdb's copy carries only in-frame clones and drops some. The table records some 120,000 clones, over 90% of them present only once. Sample: peripheral blood, taken on day 0 of AZD1222 vaccination. The receptors stem from an adult in good health.

The V gene is TRBV10-2, the J gene TRBJ1-6, with D possibly TRBD1 on 6 matching bases. Germline CDR1 reads WSHSY; CDR2 reads SAAADI. Between the trimmed V and J ends, which lost 3 bases and 4 bases, there was a span of 16 bases. The CDR3 extends over 17 amino acids. This chain's CDR3 is CASSELSGDLYNSPLHF. The CDR3 DNA sequence: TGCGCCAGCAGTGAACTTTCAGGGGATCTATATAATTCACCCCTCCACTTT.

The V call is TRBV29-1, the J call TRBJ2-3; D gene uncertain. Germline assignment: CDR1 SQVTM and CDR2 ANQGSEA. Trimming removed 2 bases from V and 5 bases from J, with 8 bases in between. The CDR3 is 12 residues long. The CDR3 coding sequence is TGCAGCGTTGAATACGAAGAAGATACGCAGTATTTT. As protein: CSVEYEEDTQYF.

V is TRBV16 and J is TRBJ1-2; 11 nucleotides line up with TRBD1. Germline V CDR1 and CDR2: KGHSY, FQNENV. The CDR3 totals 17 residues. After removal of 2 bases from V and 8 bases from J, the junction contained 13 bases not matched to a gene. The CDR3 DNA is TGTGCCAGCAGCCAAATGAAGGGACAGGGGGAATCTATGGGCTACACCTTC. Its translation: CASSQMKGQGESMGYTF. The full variable domain, in which reference TRBV16 and TRBJ1-2 provide the parts outside the CDR3, is GEEVAQTPKHLVRGEGQKAKLYCAPIKGHSYVFWYQQVLKNEFKFLISFQNENVFDETGMPKERFSAKCLPNSPCSLEIQATKLEDSAVYFCASSQMKGQGESMGYTFGSGTRLTVV.

The chain links TRBV15 to TRBJ1-2; D uncertain. V was cut by 0 bases and J by 1 base, with 12 bases left in between. The CDR3 sequence is 16 residues long. Germline V gives CDR1 LNHNV, CDR2 YYDKDF (reference sequence). Written as DNA, the CDR3 is TGTGCCACCAGCAGAGATTGGGCCGGACTTAACTATGGCTACACCTTC. It encodes CATSRDWAGLNYGYTF.

This clone was seen just once. The rearrangement joins TRBV5-8 to TRBJ2-1; 7 bases map to TRBD1. The CDR3 extends over 13 amino acids. Germline-derived CDR1 and CDR2 are SGHTS and YDEGEE. The V gene end was trimmed by 3 bases and the J gene end by 4 bases; junction bases not matched to a gene: 1. The CDR3 nucleotides are TGTGCCAGCAGCTGGACAGGATACAATGAGCAGTTCTTC. As protein: CASSWTGYNEQFF.

The chain employs TRBV21-1 and TRBJ1-2; the table names TRBD1, a call not compared with the DNA. TRBV21-1 is termed a pseudogene. The CDR3 contains 19 residues. In DNA form, the CDR3 reads TGTGCCAGCAGCCTCCTGTGGAAGGGGGCCCTTCTCCCTTACTATGGCTACACCTTC. Translation gives CASSLLWKGALLPYYGYTF.

This clone was counted a few times. The V gene is TRBV5-6, the J gene TRBJ2-1; 10 bases are a match to TRBD2. Germline V gene data show CDR1 as SGHDT and CDR2 as YYEEEE. There are 17 residues in the CDR3. V shed 3 bases, J shed 4 bases, and the junction held 10 bases outside the gene matches. CDR3 coding DNA: TGTGCCAGCAGCTCCCCGGGACTAGCGAGCTTATACAATGAGCAGTTCTTC. Translating it yields CASSSPGLASLYNEQFF.

V usage is TRBV19 and J usage is TRBJ1-3; D perhaps matches TRBD1 (6 bases). The CDR3 has 16 amino acids. Germline V gene lookup returns CDR1 LNHDA and CDR2 SQIVND (reference sequence). Trimming stripped 5 bases from V and 6 bases from J, with 20 bases between. The chain's CDR3 is CASSSLPGQGVNTIYF. As DNA, the CDR3 is TGTGCCAGTAGTTCGCTCCCGGGACAAGGTGTAAACACCATATATTTT.

V and J are TRBV2 and TRBJ1-5, with D perhaps matching TRBD1 (6 bases). This CDR3 is built from 13 residues. V dropped 7 bases and J dropped 4 bases, with 11 bases sitting between them. CDR1 and CDR2 from the germline V gene are SNHLY and FYNNEI. For the CDR3, the DNA is TGTGCCAGCAAGGGCAGGGGTAATCAGCCCCAGCATTTT. Translated: CASKGRGNQPQHF.

This clone came up a few times. This chain connects TRBV7-3 to TRBJ1-5; a possible D gene is TRBD1 (6 bases). Per germline, CDR1 SGHTA and CDR2 FQGTGA. The CDR3 is 16 amino acids. The ends were cut back, 7 bases at V and 1 base at J, with 17 bases in the middle. CDR3: CASIPSRTVSNQPQHF. As DNA, the CDR3 is TGTGCCAGCATCCCCAGCCGGACAGTCAGCAATCAGCCCCAGCATTTT.

This sequence joins TRBV6-1 and TRBJ1-1, with D unresolved. Trimming removed 1 base from V and 5 bases from J, with 11 bases in between. Germline values: CDR1 MNHNS, CDR2 SASEGT. The CDR3 loop spans 14 amino acids. In DNA, the CDR3 is TGTGCCAGCAGTGAAGGGGGAACAAGGACTGAAGCTTTCTTT. It is translated as CASSEGGTRTEAFF.

This clone was seen only once. The V gene is TRBV19, the J gene TRBJ1-1; 11 bases fit TRBD1. Germline values: CDR1 LNHDA, CDR2 SQIVND (reference sequence). The V and J ends lost 6 bases and 5 bases, in that order; junction bases with no gene match: 17. This CDR3 has 18 amino acids. The CDR3 DNA is TGTGCCAGTAGCCCCCTGGACAGGGGGCGTTTTAGGTGGACTGAAGCTTTCTTT. Translated, it gives CASSPLDRGRFRWTEAFF.

The CDR3 DNA reads as TGTGCCAGCAGCTTGGGGGGCAAGGAACCTGAAGCTTTCTTT. Translated, it gives CASSLGGKEPEAFF. The chain joins TRBV7-9 to TRBJ1-1, with a tentative D call TRBD1 (6 bases). The V end was cut by 3 bases, the J end by 6 bases, with 14 bases between. The CDR3 sequence is 14 residues long. Germline V gene lookup returns CDR1 SEHNR and CDR2 FQNEAQ (reference sequence).

The chain links TRBV2 to TRBJ1-2; D might be TRBD1 (6 bases). The CDR3 has 13 amino acids. Between the trimmed V and J ends, which lost 8 bases and 5 bases, there was a span of 15 bases. CDR1 is SNHLY, CDR2 FYNNEI, per germline. This CDR3 is CASLPTGRYGYTF. CDR3 sequence (DNA): TGTGCCAGCCTTCCGACAGGCAGGTATGGCTACACCTTC.

This chain connects TRBV5-1 to TRBJ2-5; 8 bases map to TRBD1. Germline V lookup: CDR1 SGHRS, CDR2 YFSETQ. V lost 3 bases, J lost 1 base, and 5 bases stayed unmatched. CDR3 length equals 15 residues. The CDR3 bases are TGCGCCAGCAGCTCAAATACAGGGGGCCAAGAGACCCAGTACTTC. Translating gives CASSSNTGGQETQYF.

V gene TRBV12-3 or TRBV12-4 combines with J gene TRBJ2-7, with unresolved D. Trimming left V 6 bases short and J 3 bases short, with 9 bases between. CDR3 length equals 12 residues. In nucleotides, the CDR3 is TGTGCCAGCAGCCTCATAGGCTACGAGCAGTACTTC. Translated, it gives CASSLIGYEQYF.

The chain has TRBV29-1 and TRBJ1-2; TRBD1 is a possible D gene (5 bases). V lost 3 bases and J lost 2, with 13 bases in between. The CDR3 sequence is 14 residues long. Looked up from germline, CDR1 is SQVTM and CDR2 is ANQGSEA. As DNA, the CDR3 is TGCAGCGTTGAGTATTGGGGCGAGAACTATGGCTACACCTTC. It codes for CSVEYWGENYGYTF.

The V gene is TRBV5-1, the J gene TRBJ2-2, with TRBD1 matching 8 bases. V lost 0 bases, J lost 8 bases, and 3 bases stayed unmatched. CDR1 and CDR2 from the germline V gene are SGHRS and YFSETQ. CDR3 length: 14 residues. The CDR3 coding sequence is TGCGCCAGCAGCTTGGGACAGGGGCGAGGGGAGCTGTTTTTT. It translates to CASSLGQGRGELFF.

The chain couples TRBV2 to TRBJ1-6; 11 bases are shared with TRBD1. CDR3 length: 14 residues. Germline V gene sequence: CDR1 SNHLY, CDR2 FYNNEI. After removal of 6 bases from V and 8 bases from J, the junction contained 3 bases not matched to a gene. CDR3 coding DNA: TGTGCCAGCAGCCTGGGACAGGGGGATTCACCCCTCCACTTT. It translates to CASSLGQGDSPLHF.